The next 9 T cell receptor beta chains were all read from a single sample in a study of T cell responses to AZD1222 COVID-19 vaccine. Profiling relied on immunoSEQ multiplex PCR, and the TCRdb table lists in-frame clones only, not all of them. This sample has tens of thousands of clones, with about 74% found just once. The sequencing here drew on peripheral blood, taken on day 0 of AZD1222 vaccination. These receptors were obtained from an adult in good health.

This clone appeared a single time. The chain has TRBV24-1 and TRBJ2-2; TRBD2 matches 11 bases. Germline V gene lookup returns CDR1 KGHDR and CDR2 SFDVKD. This CDR3 region has 16 residues. The trim removed 9 bases at V and 3 bases at J, leaving 8 bases unmatched. The CDR3 nucleotides read TGTGCCACCGAAGCTAGCGGGAGGCACCACACCGGGGAGCTGTTTTTT. It encodes CATEASGRHHTGELFF.

CDR3 amino acids: CASSLVVNASGLNEQFF. DNA for the CDR3: TGTGCCAGCAGCTTGGTGGTAAATGCTTCGGGGCTCAATGAGCAGTTCTTC. The rearrangement uses TRBV5-6 and TRBJ2-1; D may be TRBD1 or TRBD2 (5 bases each). The CDR3 runs to 17 residues. V lost 0 bases, J lost 6 bases, and 19 bases lay in between. Per the germline V gene, CDR1 is SGHDT and CDR2 is YYEEEE.

The V call is TRBV9, the J call TRBJ1-1; 10 positions match TRBD1. Germline lookup yields CDR1 SGDLS and CDR2 YYNGEE. The CDR3 is 15 amino acids. V was clipped by 2 bases and J by 5 bases; unmatched bases: 6. The DNA of the CDR3 is TGTGCCAGCAGCGTGCTTGGGGACAGGGGAACTGAAGCTTTCTTT. Its translation is CASSVLGDRGTEAFF.

The chain carries TRBV3-1 (or the pseudogene TRBV3-2) and TRBJ1-5; 9 bases are a match to TRBD1. The germline V gene has CDR1 LGHDT and CDR2 YNNKEL (reference sequence). The CDR3 is 15 residues long. V was clipped by 4 bases and J by 7 bases; unmatched bases: 8. The CDR3 spells CASSPGQGIEQPQHF. CDR3 coding DNA: TGTGCCAGCAGCCCCGGACAGGGGATAGAGCAGCCCCAGCATTTT.

This sequence joins TRBV21-1 and TRBJ1-5; TRBD1, as called in the table, went unchecked against the DNA. TRBV21-1 is shown as a pseudogene. This CDR3 has 20 amino acids. The CDR3 reads CASSKDRIQWFAGSNQPQHF. In DNA form, the CDR3 reads TGTGCCAGCAGCAAAGACAGGATCCAATGGTTCGCTGGTAGCAATCAGCCCCAGCATTTT.

The chain couples TRBV12-3 or TRBV12-4 to TRBJ1-1; D is possibly TRBD1 (6 bases). The germline V and J ends were trimmed by 6 bases and 11 bases, with 16 bases remaining between them. The CDR3 has 12 residues. The CDR3 DNA reads TGTGCCAGCAGCCCCGGACAGTTTCGGGCTTTCTTT. Protein sequence: CASSPGQFRAFF.

There are a few counts of this clone. The chain links TRBV7-8 to TRBJ1-1; 10 nucleotides match TRBD1. With 1 base clipped from V and 4 bases from J, the junction kept 12 bases outside the gene matches. Germline loops: CDR1 SGHVS, CDR2 FQNEAQ. There are 18 residues in the CDR3. The CDR3 DNA reads TGTGCCAGCAGCTTAGTGCTCGGGGGACAGGGGAAGGGCACTGAAGCTTTCTTT. Translated, it gives CASSLVLGGQGKGTEAFF.

V and J are TRBV7-9 and TRBJ1-1; TRBD1 might be the D (6 bases). V was shortened by 4 bases and J by 8 bases, with 20 bases between the two germline ends. The CDR3 length is 15 residues. Germline loops: CDR1 SEHNR, CDR2 FQNEAQ (reference sequence). The CDR3 DNA follows: TGTGCCAGCAGCTCAACAGGGTTGAGGGCGCAAGAAGCTTTCTTT. Protein product: CASSSTGLRAQEAFF.

This clone was found a few times. The chain is built from TRBV6-2 or TRBV6-3 and TRBJ1-1; D perhaps matches TRBD1 (6 bases). CDR3 length equals 15 residues. Germline values: CDR1 MNHEY, CDR2 SVGEGT. Trimming shortened V by 0 bases and J by 0 bases, and 8 bases separated the two germline ends. The CDR3 DNA sequence: TGTGCCAGCAGTTACTCCGACAGGATGAACACTGAAGCTTTCTTT. This sequence encodes CASSYSDRMNTEAFF.